Listed here is a single T cell receptor (beta chain). The antigen is unknown. Time point defined: blood from clinic visit 5 months post-surgery; TSC patient then seizure free. The sequenced cases were selected for having the highest brain T cell transcript signatures. At least one anti-epileptic drug was given before surgery. The data stem from a study of brain T cells in children with intractable seizures. Study results and caveats: Only CDR3 sequence similarity suggested viral specificity, without known HCMV serostatus.

Only in-frame clones appear in the TCRdb table, and some are missing; sequencing was by immunoSEQ multiplex PCR. The table has 340,000 or so clones, over 85% seen once; the top ten hold 5.5% to 6%. This CDR3 region has 15 residues. From germline, CDR1 is MNHNY and CDR2 SVGAGI (reference sequence). The V gene end was trimmed by 7 bases and the J gene end by 6 bases; junction bases not matched to a gene: 13. This specimen consisted of peripheral blood, obtained roughly 5 months after surgery. The chain uses TRBV6-6 and TRBJ1-2, with 8 bases fitting TRBD1. This TCR was recovered from a boy less than two years old with tuberous sclerosis and intractable seizures. The CDR3 loop reads CASTLTVDREDGYTF. CDR3 bases: TGTGCCAGCACCTTAACCGTGGACAGGGAGGATGGCTACACCTTC.